Listed below are T cell receptor beta chains from one sample, sequenced in a study of OX40 agonist ivuxolimab in advanced cancers. The data were produced by immunoSEQ multiplex PCR, yet TCRdb's version contains in-frame clones alone and is incomplete. The table has some 50,000 clones, approximately 87% seen once. The source was CD4+ or CD8+ T cells sorted from blood, collected in a trial of the OX40 agonist ivuxolimab. These receptors all come from an adult with an advanced solid tumor such as melanoma, head and neck, liver or kidney cancer. CDR3s include the opening cysteine and the closing phenylalanine or tryptophan. The D gene is left open where the match is weak. Where a row states a size, it is once, few, many or the class of an expanded clone; other rows omit it.

clone_size	v_call	d_call	j_call	cdr3_nt	cdr3_aa
NA	TRBV30	NA	TRBJ1-2	TGTGCCTGGAGTGACGAGGGTAACTATGGCTACACCTTC	CAWSDEGNYGYTF
NA	TRBV5-6	NA	TRBJ2-5	TGTGCCAGCAGCCGCGGGACAGAGCAAGAGACCCAGTACTTC	CASSRGTEQETQYF
few	TRBV11-3	TRBD1	TRBJ2-3	TGTGCCAGCAGCCCGGGACAGGGGATCCCGTATTTT	CASSPGQGIPYF
once	TRBV9	TRBD1	TRBJ2-7	TGTGCCAGCAGCGTAAGGGACAGCCCCTACGAGCAGTACTTC	CASSVRDSPYEQYF
NA	TRBV4-3	NA	TRBJ1-2	TGCGCCAGCAGCCAAGATCCGCCGGACAGAGGGTATGGCTACACCTTC	CASSQDPPDRGYGYTF
once	TRBV2	NA	TRBJ2-4	TGTGCCAGCAGTGTGGGGGGAACCCCAAGCATTCAGTACTTC	CASSVGGTPSIQYF
NA	TRBV20-1	NA	TRBJ2-5	TGCAGTGCTAGTCAGCCAGGGGCCCAGTACTTC	CSASQPGAQYF
NA	TRBV19	NA	TRBJ2-3	TGTGCCAGTAGTAAAACTCGGGGACCAGAGACAGATACGCAGTATTTT	CASSKTRGPETDTQYF
NA	TRBV7-9	TRBD2	TRBJ2-2	TGTGCCAGCAGCCCCCCGGGGGGGGTAGCCGGGGAGCTGTTTTTT	CASSPPGGVAGELFF
NA	TRBV11-1	NA	TRBJ2-1	TGTGCCAGCACCAAGGGGGGCAACTACAATGAGCAGTTCTTC	CASTKGGNYNEQFF
NA	TRBV11-3	NA	TRBJ2-1	TGTGCCAGCAGCTTAACAGATCAATCCTACAATGAGCAGTTCTTC	CASSLTDQSYNEQFF
once	TRBV30	TRBD2	TRBJ2-3	TGTGCCTGGAAGGCGGGGGTGGCAGATACGCAGTATTTT	CAWKAGVADTQYF
NA	TRBV7-3	NA	TRBJ2-3	TGTGCCAGCAGCTCGGGTCGGGATACGCAGTATTTT	CASSSGRDTQYF
NA	TRBV28	NA	TRBJ1-5	TGTGCCAGCAGCAGAGGGGTGTCGGTGCAGAATCAGCCCCAGCATTTT	CASSRGVSVQNQPQHF
few	TRBV30	NA	TRBJ2-5	TGTGCCTGGAGTCCCGGACTGAGTGAGACCCAGTACTTC	CAWSPGLSETQYF
NA	TRBV5-6	TRBD1	TRBJ1-5	TGTGCCAGCAGCTTCACAGGGGGGGATCAGCCCCAGCATTTT	CASSFTGGDQPQHF
NA	TRBV7-2	NA	TRBJ2-4	TGTGCCAGCAGCCCGGCCAACATTCAGTACTTC	CASSPANIQYF
few	TRBV11-2	TRBD1	TRBJ2-7	TGTGCCAGCAGCTTATTCGACAGGGCAAAGAGCGAGCAGTACTTC	CASSLFDRAKSEQYF
NA	TRBV11-2	NA	TRBJ2-2	TGTGCCAGCAGCTCACTAGGCAAGGCGAACACCGGGGAGCTGTTTTTT	CASSSLGKANTGELFF
NA	TRBV10-3	TRBD1	TRBJ2-7	TGTGCCATCGGAGGGGACAGGGGCTACGAGCAGTACTTC	CAIGGDRGYEQYF
NA	TRBV18	TRBD1	TRBJ1-1	TGTGCCAGCTCCCCGGACAGGGCTTATACTGAAGCTTTCTTT	CASSPDRAYTEAFF
NA	TRBV5-6	NA	TRBJ2-7	TGTGCCAGCAGCTTGAGGTTAGGGACCTACGAGCAGTACTTC	CASSLRLGTYEQYF
NA	TRBV4-1	NA	TRBJ1-6	TGCGCCAGCAGCCAAGGAGACGCTCGACGGGATTATAATTCACCCCTCCACTTT	CASSQGDARRDYNSPLHF
NA	TRBV7-2	TRBD2	TRBJ2-7	TGTGCCAGCAGCTCACACCGGGAGGCCTACGAGCAGTACTTC	CASSSHREAYEQYF
NA	TRBV5-1	TRBD2	TRBJ2-2	TGCGCCAGCAGCTTCTCAGCGGGGGTGAACACCGGGGAGCTGTTTTTT	CASSFSAGVNTGELFF
few	TRBV11-2	TRBD1	TRBJ1-3	TGTGCCAGCAGCAAGCGACAGGGGGCAGGAAACACCATATATTTT	CASSKRQGAGNTIYF
NA	TRBV6-1	TRBD1	TRBJ2-5	TGTGCCAGCAGTGAAGGGACAGGGGGGCAAGAGACCCAGTACTTC	CASSEGTGGQETQYF
NA	TRBV4-3	TRBD2	TRBJ2-3	TGCGCCAGCAGCCAAGATTTATGGCTAGCGGGGGGCGGGACAGATACGCAGTATTTT	CASSQDLWLAGGGTDTQYF
NA	TRBV5-6	NA	TRBJ1-5	TGTGCCAGCAGCCGCGCGGGGCAGGGGTTTTGGCCCCAGCATTTT	CASSRAGQGFWPQHF
NA	TRBV18	NA	TRBJ1-1	TGTGCCAGCTCACCCCCAGGGAGTGTGGGAACTGAAGCTTTCTTT	CASSPPGSVGTEAFF
NA	TRBV18	NA	TRBJ2-5	TGTGCCAGCTCACCCTCGGAGCCTCAAGAGACCCAGTACTTC	CASSPSEPQETQYF
NA	TRBV28	NA	TRBJ1-6	TGTGCCAGCGGCCCTAAGACACCGGCTAATTCACCCCTCCACTTT	CASGPKTPANSPLHF
NA	TRBV4-1	TRBD1	TRBJ1-1	TGCGCCAGTACGACAGGGGGTCTCAACATGAACACTGAAGCTTTCTTT	CASTTGGLNMNTEAFF
NA	TRBV7-2	NA	TRBJ2-5	TGTGCCAGCAGCCCCTATGAGACCCAGTACTTC	CASSPYETQYF
NA	TRBV5-1	NA	TRBJ1-1	TGCGCCAGCAGCTCACTAACAGGGAGTGAAGCTTTCTTT	CASSSLTGSEAFF
once	TRBV5-1	NA	TRBJ2-3	TGCGCCAGCAGCCCGAACCCTTCGGGGGTGGGCACAGATACGCAGTATTTT	CASSPNPSGVGTDTQYF
NA	TRBV5-6	TRBD2	TRBJ2-7	TGTGCCAGCAGCTGGGGTGGGGCGGGAGGAGGCTCCTACGAGCAGTACTTC	CASSWGGAGGGSYEQYF
once	TRBV21-1	NA	TRBJ2-3	TGTGCCAGCAGCAAAAGGCGCGCGAAGCGAGCAGATACGCAGTATTTT	CASSKRRAKRADTQYF